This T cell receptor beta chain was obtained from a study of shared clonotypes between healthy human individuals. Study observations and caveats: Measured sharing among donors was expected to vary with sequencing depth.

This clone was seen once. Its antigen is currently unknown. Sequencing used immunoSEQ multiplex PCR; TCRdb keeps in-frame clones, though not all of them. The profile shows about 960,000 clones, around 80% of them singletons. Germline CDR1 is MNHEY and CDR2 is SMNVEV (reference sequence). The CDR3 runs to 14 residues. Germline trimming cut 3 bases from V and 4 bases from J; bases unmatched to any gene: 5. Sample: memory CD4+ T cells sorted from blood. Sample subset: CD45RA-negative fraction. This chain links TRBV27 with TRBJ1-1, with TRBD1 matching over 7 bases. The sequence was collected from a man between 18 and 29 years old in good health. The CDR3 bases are TGTGCCAGCAGTTTGGGCGACAGGGTCACTGAAGCTTTCTTT. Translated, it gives CASSLGDRVTEAFF.